This TCR beta chain was sequenced during a study of spatial heterogeneity in lung cancer (dated by TCRdb to between 2018 and 2021). In terms of the full investigation: More beta-chain than alpha-chain transcripts were consistently detected, likely reflecting higher beta-chain transcript abundance. Both alpha and beta chains were TCR-sequenced in samples taken at surgery, namely 220 tumor regions, approximately 66 matched nontumor lung samples and just over 55 PBMC samples. TCR alpha and beta repertoires were quantitatively compared across multiple tumor regions, matched nontumor lung and blood in non-small cell lung cancer. In the raw uncorrected reads, each unique combination of TCR and UMI appeared more than ten times on average. TCR repertoire features were related to nonsynonymous mutation counts determined by whole-exome sequencing of tumor tissue.

This clonotype showed up many times. The specificity of this receptor is unknown. No quality values exist for individual bases; no much larger clone is one base distant. The research as a whole found: Confirming at a functional level the hypothesis that regional TCRs recognize regional mutations was considered to require additional single-cell paired TCR alpha and beta sequencing.

In the paper's terms, the time point label means: sample taken at primary tumor resection. Samples were obtained from approximately 72 patients with early-stage, untreated non-small cell lung cancer from the lung TRACERx cohort. Without any cell sorting, TCR sequencing was performed on whole RNA extracted either from tumor and nontumor lung tissue or from cryopreserved PBMC samples. Only patients for whom sufficient RNA was available from at least two tumor regions were selected for TCR sequencing. A lung pathologist reviewed the tumor and adjacent nontumor lung specimens before the specimens were selected. Library preparation used 5' RACE. The run used a NextSeq 500. In the TCR library protocol, a unique molecular identifier was attached to each TCR cDNA molecule so that PCR and sequencing errors could be corrected. Per the original workflow: TCR identification, UMI-based error correction and CDR3 extraction were performed with Decombinator tools. TCRs above a frequency of 2 per 1,000, corresponding to the top 1% of the tumor frequency distribution, were defined as expanded. Each repertoire was subsampled 100 times to 5,000 TCRs, after which Renyi diversity was computed with the R vegan package. To build CDR3 similarity networks, amino acid triplet string-kernel similarity was used, and CDR3s were connected when their pairwise similarity was above 0.82. TCRdb trimmed public reads at Q25 via fastp, called clones via MiXCR and kept in-frame beta chains. CDR3 protein sequences are deduplicated, and each keeps its most common genes and DNA. The V and J calls here are based on TCRdb, not the publication. The sample has about 5,300 distinct CDR3 sequences on record, 5.1% of them singletons. About a tenth of the sample is taken by the ten largest.

Via the germline V gene, CDR1 is KGHSH and CDR2 LQKENI. Compared with germline, V lacks 3 bases and J lacks 5 bases; bases without a gene match: 6. From cysteine to phenylalanine, the CDR3 is 14 amino acids long. Left in the record is the CDR3 DNA by itself, 42 bases read in frame from the first base. The rearranged segments are TRBV18 and TRBJ2-7; TRBD1 aligns with 8 central bases. The sequencing used normal lung tissue next to the tumor, collected at surgery. The TCR comes from a female donor with early-stage non-small cell lung cancer. The DNA reads TGTGCCAGCTCACCTACCGGGACAGGAGACGAGCAGTACTTC. It specifies CASSPTGTGDEQYF.